The T cell receptor beta chain under discussion was sequenced for a study of blood T cell repertoires in COVID-19. The CDR3 runs to 13 residues. V lost 3 bases to trimming and J lost 1 base, with 6 bases between them. The germline V gene encodes CDR1 MDHEN and CDR2 SYDVKM. Assay: immunoSEQ multiplex PCR; the TCRdb copy retains only in-frame clones and omits some. Among roughly 500,000 clones listed, about 88% were seen once. The receptor was isolated from a man younger than 35 with COVID-19, enrolled during active disease. V usage is TRBV28 and J usage is TRBJ2-5; a possible D gene is TRBD1 (5 bases). The specimen was peripheral blood. Written as DNA, the CDR3 is TGTGCCAGCAGTTTGGACATCCAAGAGACCCAGTACTTC. Protein sequence: CASSLDIQETQYF.